This is a list of T cell receptor beta chains from one sample in a study of blood T cell repertoires in COVID-19. Produced via immunoSEQ multiplex PCR; TCRdb's table is partial and in-frame only. The top ten clones hold over 10% of a sample with roughly 150,000 clones, roughly four fifths of them seen once. Material: peripheral blood. These receptors all stem from a man in his 70s who had recovered from COVID-19. The CDR3 runs from the conserved cysteine through the conserved F or W. D genes are given only for firm matches. Not all rows give a size; the values are once, few, many and, for expanded clones, a class.

V gene: TRBV5-1; clone size: -; J gene: TRBJ2-6; CDR3 length: 16; D gene: -; CDR3 DNA: TGCGCCAGCAGCCAAAGACAGAGCTCTGGGGCCAACGTCCTGACTTTC; CDR3 protein: CASSQRQSSGANVLTF
V gene: TRBV6-6; clone size: -; J gene: TRBJ1-1; CDR3 length: 11; D gene: -; CDR3 DNA: TGTGCCAGCAGTTACGTCGCTGAAGCTTTCTTT; CDR3 protein: CASSYVAEAFF
V gene: TRBV6-1; clone size: -; J gene: TRBJ2-7; CDR3 length: 15; D gene: TRBD2; CDR3 DNA: TGTGCCAGCAGTGACCTAGCGGGAGTACCCTACGAGCAGTACTTC; CDR3 protein: CASSDLAGVPYEQYF
V gene: TRBV6-6; clone size: -; J gene: TRBJ2-7; CDR3 length: 16; D gene: TRBD1; CDR3 DNA: TGTGCCAGCAGTTACTACCCTTCCGACAGGGTCTACGAGCAGTACTTC; CDR3 protein: CASSYYPSDRVYEQYF
V gene: TRBV2; clone size: -; J gene: TRBJ2-7; CDR3 length: 15; D gene: TRBD2; CDR3 DNA: TGTGCCAGCTCCCGAGAGGGACTAGCGGGAGACGAGCAGTACTTC; CDR3 protein: CASSREGLAGDEQYF
V gene: TRBV5-1; clone size: once; J gene: TRBJ2-7; CDR3 length: 16; D gene: TRBD2; CDR3 DNA: TGCGCCAGCAGCCAAATTACTAGCGGGATGGGTTACGAGCAGTACTTC; CDR3 protein: CASSQITSGMGYEQYF
V gene: TRBV20-1; clone size: -; J gene: TRBJ2-5; CDR3 length: 14; D gene: TRBD2; CDR3 DNA: TGCAGTGCTAGTCTTGGACTAGCGCAAGAGACCCAGTACTTC; CDR3 protein: CSASLGLAQETQYF
V gene: TRBV6-5; clone size: -; J gene: TRBJ2-7; CDR3 length: 12; D gene: TRBD2; CDR3 DNA: TGTGCCAGCTCGACTAGCGGCTACGAGCAGTACTTC; CDR3 protein: CASSTSGYEQYF
V gene: TRBV4-1; clone size: few; J gene: TRBJ2-1; CDR3 length: 17; D gene: TRBD2; CDR3 DNA: TGCGCCAGCAGCCAAGATGCGACTAGCGGGATCTACAATGAGCAGTTCTTC; CDR3 protein: CASSQDATSGIYNEQFF
V gene: TRBV5-6; clone size: -; J gene: TRBJ1-2; CDR3 length: 14; D gene: TRBD1; CDR3 DNA: TGTGCCAGCAGCCCCGCAGGGGGCGCAGGGGGCTACACCTTC; CDR3 protein: CASSPAGGAGGYTF
V gene: TRBV28; clone size: -; J gene: TRBJ2-7; CDR3 length: 15; D gene: TRBD1; CDR3 DNA: TGTGCCAGCAGAACAGGGGGCGCAGGAGATGGCGAGCAGTACTTC; CDR3 protein: CASRTGGAGDGEQYF
V gene: TRBV10-3; clone size: -; J gene: TRBJ1-1; CDR3 length: 15; D gene: -; CDR3 DNA: TGTGCCATCAGAAAACAGGGATCGGTGAACACTGAAGCTTTCTTT; CDR3 protein: CAIRKQGSVNTEAFF
V gene: TRBV2; clone size: -; J gene: TRBJ1-1; CDR3 length: 12; D gene: -; CDR3 DNA: TGTGCCAGCAGTGAAGCGAGCACTGAAGCTTTCTTT; CDR3 protein: CASSEASTEAFF
V gene: TRBV19; clone size: once; J gene: TRBJ1-5; CDR3 length: 14; D gene: -; CDR3 DNA: TGTGCCAGTAGTATAGACAGGAGCAATCAGCCCCAGCATTTT; CDR3 protein: CASSIDRSNQPQHF
V gene: TRBV3-1/TRBV3-2; clone size: -; J gene: TRBJ1-2; CDR3 length: 15; D gene: -; CDR3 DNA: TGTGCCAGCAGCCAAGATCCAGGGGCAGACTATGGCTACACCTTC; CDR3 protein: CASSQDPGADYGYTF
V gene: TRBV3-1/TRBV3-2; clone size: -; J gene: TRBJ1-1; CDR3 length: 13; D gene: TRBD1; CDR3 DNA: TGTGCCAGCAGCCTATCGGGACAGATCGAAGCTTTCTTT; CDR3 protein: CASSLSGQIEAFF
V gene: TRBV6-6; clone size: -; J gene: TRBJ1-1; CDR3 length: 15; D gene: -; CDR3 DNA: TGTGCCAGCAGTTACGGGGGCCAGGGACCGACTGAAGCTTTCTTT; CDR3 protein: CASSYGGQGPTEAFF
V gene: TRBV5-1; clone size: -; J gene: TRBJ1-5; CDR3 length: 15; D gene: TRBD1; CDR3 DNA: TGCGCCAGCAGCCCCGGGACAGGGGTCAATCAGCCCCAGCATTTT; CDR3 protein: CASSPGTGVNQPQHF
V gene: TRBV6-5; clone size: few; J gene: TRBJ1-1; CDR3 length: 14; D gene: -; CDR3 DNA: TGTGCCAGCAGTTATCGCCAGGGGAACACTGAAGCTTTCTTT; CDR3 protein: CASSYRQGNTEAFF
V gene: TRBV7-2; clone size: -; J gene: TRBJ1-2; CDR3 length: 16; D gene: -; CDR3 DNA: TGTGCCAGCAGCTTAGCACCCCGGGACACAAGCTATGGCTACACCTTC; CDR3 protein: CASSLAPRDTSYGYTF
V gene: TRBV5-4; clone size: -; J gene: TRBJ1-1; CDR3 length: 12; D gene: -; CDR3 DNA: TGTGCCAGCAGCTCTCCAGATGCTGAAGCTTTCTTT; CDR3 protein: CASSSPDAEAFF
V gene: TRBV2; clone size: -; J gene: TRBJ2-1; CDR3 length: 15; D gene: -; CDR3 DNA: TGTGCCAGCAACTTTGAGGGCCGAACGGGGAATGAGCAGTTCTTC; CDR3 protein: CASNFEGRTGNEQFF
V gene: TRBV7-2; clone size: -; J gene: TRBJ1-6; CDR3 length: 17; D gene: TRBD1; CDR3 DNA: TGTGCCAGCAGCCTAAATAGACAGGGAGGAAGTAATTCACCCCTCCACTTT; CDR3 protein: CASSLNRQGGSNSPLHF
V gene: TRBV7-2; clone size: -; J gene: TRBJ2-7; CDR3 length: 13; D gene: TRBD1; CDR3 DNA: TGTGCCAGCAGCAACAGGGGCTCCTACGAGCAGTACTTC; CDR3 protein: CASSNRGSYEQYF
V gene: TRBV28; clone size: -; J gene: TRBJ1-6; CDR3 length: 14; D gene: -; CDR3 DNA: TGTGCCACCCGGGGGGGGGTCTCCGGTGCACCCCTCCACTTT; CDR3 protein: CATRGGVSGAPLHF
V gene: TRBV25-1; clone size: -; J gene: TRBJ2-1; CDR3 length: 16; D gene: -; CDR3 DNA: TGTGCCAGCAGTGAATCTCTGATATCCCAGGACAATGAGCAGTTCTTC; CDR3 protein: CASSESLISQDNEQFF
V gene: TRBV3-1/TRBV3-2; clone size: -; J gene: TRBJ2-7; CDR3 length: 16; D gene: TRBD2; CDR3 DNA: TGTGCCAGCAGCCAAGGATCATCGGGAGGGCGGGGCGAGCAGTACTTC; CDR3 protein: CASSQGSSGGRGEQYF
V gene: TRBV30; clone size: -; J gene: TRBJ2-2; CDR3 length: 17; D gene: TRBD2; CDR3 DNA: TGTGCCTGGAGTCTAGTGGGACTAGCGGGAGCCACCGGGGAGCTGTTTTTT; CDR3 protein: CAWSLVGLAGATGELFF
V gene: TRBV7-6; clone size: -; J gene: TRBJ2-5; CDR3 length: 15; D gene: -; CDR3 DNA: TGTGCCAGCAGCCTAGGAGTAGGGGGGGGAGAGACCCAGTACTTC; CDR3 protein: CASSLGVGGGETQYF
V gene: TRBV6-5; clone size: -; J gene: TRBJ2-2; CDR3 length: 15; D gene: -; CDR3 DNA: TGTGCCAGCAGTCAGGGGACATCGCTGGCCGGGGAGCTGTTTTTT; CDR3 protein: CASSQGTSLAGELFF
V gene: TRBV5-1; clone size: -; J gene: TRBJ2-1; CDR3 length: 14; D gene: TRBD1; CDR3 DNA: TGCGCCAGCAGCTTAGGGACAGGAGGAAATGAGCAGTTCTTC; CDR3 protein: CASSLGTGGNEQFF
V gene: TRBV9; clone size: -; J gene: TRBJ2-5; CDR3 length: 13; D gene: -; CDR3 DNA: TGTGCCAGCAGCGCCGACAGACAAGAGACCCAGTACTTC; CDR3 protein: CASSADRQETQYF